The 15 T cell receptor beta chains presented below share a single source sample, sequenced in a study of T cell repertoires in cytomegalovirus infection. TCRdb re-analysed the reads in MiXCR, keeping a single row per CDR3 protein. The sample yields 70,000 to 95,000 distinct CDR3 sequences, approximately 32% seen once. No antigen has been assigned to these receptors. This sample comprised CD8+ T cells from cultured PBMCs, obtained from culture after CMV antigen stimulation. These receptors were obtained from a human donor in good health (CMV status not recorded). Some clones in this sample may be carry-over from other donors' samples.

V usage is TRBV18 and J usage is TRBJ1-2; 7 bases are a match to TRBD1. The CDR3 has 18 residues. CDR1 and CDR2 (germline): KGHSH, LQKENI. V dropped 1 base and J dropped 0; count of bases not matched to a gene: 11. The CDR3 spells CASSPLRQGDSANYGYTF. The CDR3 DNA is TGTGCCAGCTCACCACTACGCCAAGGGGACAGCGCTAACTATGGCTACACCTTC.

This clonotype was detected only once. CDR3 coding DNA: TGTGCCAGCAGTTACAGCGGGGGGGCCTTCGATGAGCAGTTCTTC. Amino acid sequence: CASSYSGGAFDEQFF. The chain combines TRBV11-2 with TRBJ2-1; TRBD2 matches 10 bases. Germline V lookup: CDR1 SGHAT, CDR2 FQNNGV. CDR3 length: 15 amino acids. V lost 6 bases, J lost 8 bases, and 10 bases stayed unmatched.

This clonotype appeared a few times. This sequence joins TRBV12-3 or TRBV12-4 and TRBJ2-1; D uncertain. The CDR3 spans 12 residues. The ends were cut back, 4 bases at V and 3 bases at J, with 4 bases in the middle. Here the CDR3 reads CASSSLYNEQFF. CDR3 bases: TGTGCCAGCAGTTCTCTCTACAATGAGCAGTTCTTC.

The genes are TRBV7-2 and TRBJ2-3, with 8 positions matching TRBD2. Germline V gives CDR1 SGHTA, CDR2 FQGNSA. V shed 2 bases, J shed 3 bases, and the junction held 13 bases outside the gene matches. The CDR3 length is 18 residues. The CDR3 region has the DNA TGTGCCAGCAGCTTATTTTGGCGGGGGGCCGATAATACAGATACGCAGTATTTT. It encodes CASSLFWRGADNTDTQYF. Based on the CDR3 plus reference TRBV7-2 and TRBJ2-3, the full variable domain is GAGVSQSPSNKVTEKGKDVELRCDPISGHTALYWYRQSLGQGLEFLIYFQGNSAPDKSGLPSDRFSAERTGGSVSTLTIQRTQQEDSAVYLCASSLFWRGADNTDTQYFGPGTRLTVL.

The chain combines TRBV19 with TRBJ2-3; no firm D call. The germline V gene encodes CDR1 LNHDA and CDR2 SQIVND (reference sequence). CDR3 length equals 14 residues. V was pared by 5 bases and J by 6 bases, with 15 bases between. The CDR3 bases are TGTGCCAGTAGTCCCCAAACAATAGAGGATACGCAGTATTTT. It specifies CASSPQTIEDTQYF. Together with reference TRBV19 and TRBJ2-3, the CDR3 gives the full variable domain: DGGITQSPKYLFRKEGQNVTLSCEQNLNHDAMYWYRQDPGQGLRLIYYSQIVNDFQKGDIAEGYSVSREKKESFPLTVTSAQKNPTAFYLCASSPQTIEDTQYFGPGTRLTVL.

The chain links TRBV27 to TRBJ2-2; 11 bases agree with TRBD2. CDR3 size: 14 residues. Germline V gene data show CDR1 as MNHEY and CDR2 as SMNVEV (reference sequence). V dropped 8 bases and J dropped 7; count of bases not matched to a gene: 6. CDR3 amino acids: CASLGLAGYGELFF. The CDR3 region has the DNA TGTGCCAGCCTAGGACTAGCGGGCTACGGGGAGCTGTTTTTT.

This sequence joins TRBV27 and TRBJ2-1; possibly TRBD1 for D (5 bases). V lost 8 bases and J 5 bases, leaving 16 bases between the germline ends. The CDR3 sequence is 14 residues long. CDR1 and CDR2 from the germline V gene are MNHEY and SMNVEV (reference sequence). CDR3 protein: CASHRAGRNNEQFF. CDR3 in DNA: TGTGCCAGCCATCGGGCAGGGCGTAACAATGAGCAGTTCTTC.

This clonotype was observed many times. The rearrangement uses TRBV12-3 or TRBV12-4 and TRBJ2-4, with unresolved D. V lost 7 bases and J lost 0, with 16 bases in between. The CDR3 has 16 residues. The CDR3 DNA reads as TGTGCCAGCATCAGTAGAGTCCTTCTAGCCAAAAACATTCAGTACTTC. This codes for CASISRVLLAKNIQYF.

This clonotype came up many times. The chain links TRBV7-2 to TRBJ2-7; D gene uncertain. Germline V gene sequence: CDR1 SGHTA, CDR2 FQGNSA. This CDR3 is 13 amino acids long. V shed 5 bases and J shed 1 base, with 9 bases lying between them. The CDR3 nucleotides are TGTGCCAGCAGCCCCGACGGGTCCTACGAGCAGTACTTC. As protein: CASSPDGSYEQYF.

V gene TRBV27 combines with J gene TRBJ2-7; the D call may be TRBD1 or TRBD2 (5 bases each). CDR1 is MNHEY, CDR2 SMNVEV, per germline (reference sequence). Trimming shortened V by 0 bases and J by 1 base, and 13 bases separated the two germline ends. The CDR3 runs 16 residues. The CDR3 DNA is TGTGCCAGCAGTTTATCATCCGGGGCGATATCCTACGAGCAGTACTTC. Residues: CASSLSSGAISYEQYF.

The chain links TRBV5-4 to TRBJ2-6; no definite D call. Trimming left V 4 bases short and J 0 bases short, with 8 bases between. CDR1 is SGHNT and CDR2 is YYREEE in the germline V gene (reference sequence). The CDR3 covers 15 residues. CDR3 sequence: CASSPGNSGANVLTF. The CDR3 nucleotides are TGTGCCAGCAGCCCAGGTAACTCTGGGGCCAACGTCCTGACTTTC.

The rearrangement joins TRBV20-1 to TRBJ2-7; maybe TRBD1 (6 bases). Trimming removed 5 bases from V and 3 bases from J, with 11 bases in between. CDR3 size: 12 residues. In germline, CDR1 is DFQATT, CDR2 SNEGSKA (reference sequence). In nucleotides, the CDR3 is TGCAGTGCTCATGGGGGCGGCTACGAGCAGTACTTC. Residues: CSAHGGGYEQYF.

The table lists this clonotype with many counts. The genes are TRBV12-3 or TRBV12-4 and TRBJ1-1; tentative D call: TRBD1 (5 bases). The CDR3 is 14 amino acids. Trimming cost V 3 bases and J 0 bases, with 8 bases left between them. The CDR3 here is CASSFQQVNTEAFF. Here the CDR3 DNA reads TGTGCCAGCAGTTTCCAACAGGTGAACACTGAAGCTTTCTTT.

The rearrangement links TRBV13 to TRBJ2-7; D is possibly TRBD1 (6 bases). The CDR3 covers 13 residues. Trimming shortened V by 5 bases and J by 7 bases, and 15 bases separated the two germline ends. Germline assignment: CDR1 PRHDT and CDR2 FYEKMQ (reference sequence). The CDR3 region has the DNA TGTGCCAGCAGCCGAGGGACACTCTGGGAGCAGTACTTC. This encodes CASSRGTLWEQYF.

The chain combines TRBV2 with TRBJ1-1; 7 bases fit TRBD1. Germline CDR1 reads SNHLY; CDR2 reads FYNNEI. This CDR3 comprises 14 residues. V shed 5 bases, J shed 0 bases, and the junction held 3 bases outside the gene matches. The CDR3 coding sequence is TGTGCCAGCAGTACTGACAGGGTGAACACTGAAGCTTTCTTT. It encodes CASSTDRVNTEAFF.